These T cell receptor beta chains were read from a single sample in a study of shared clonotypes between healthy human individuals. Here immunoSEQ multiplex PCR was the method, and the copy in TCRdb shows in-frame clones only, minus some. Of millions of clones listed, roughly 96% are singletons. The sample comprised naive CD4+ T cells sorted from blood. The receptor set was obtained from a man aged 18-30 years in good health. The CDR3 runs from the conserved cysteine through the conserved F or W. The D gene is left open where the match is weak. Clone size is stated in some rows and not others, as once, few, many or a class when expanded.

CDR3: CASSSDRGASYEQYF; DNA: TGTGCCAGCAGCTCCGACAGGGGCGCTTCCTACGAGCAGTACTTC; size: NA; D: TRBD1; V: TRBV7-9; J: TRBJ2-7
CDR3: CASSLRQGASGELFF; DNA: TGTGCCAGCAGCTTGCGACAGGGGGCTAGCGGGGAGCTGTTTTTT; size: NA; D: TRBD1; V: TRBV5-4; J: TRBJ2-2
CDR3: CASSPGRTAFQLFGGYTF; DNA: TGTGCCAGTAGCCCAGGGCGGACGGCGTTTCAACTATTCGGAGGCTACACCTTC; size: NA; D: NA; V: TRBV19; J: TRBJ1-2
CDR3: CASSERGRIYEQYF; DNA: TGCGCCAGCAGTGAGAGGGGACGGATCTACGAGCAGTACTTC; size: NA; D: NA; V: TRBV10-1; J: TRBJ2-7
CDR3: CASSVAGSYNEQFF; DNA: TGTGCCAGCAGCGTAGCGGGGTCCTACAATGAGCAGTTCTTC; size: NA; D: NA; V: TRBV9; J: TRBJ2-1
CDR3: CASSQHTFGNTIYF; DNA: TGCGCCAGCAGCCAACATACCTTTGGAAACACCATATATTTT; size: NA; D: NA; V: TRBV5-1; J: TRBJ1-3
CDR3: CASSQAGDGGYSNQPQHF; DNA: TGCGCCAGCAGCCAAGCCGGGGACGGGGGTTATAGCAATCAGCCCCAGCATTTT; size: NA; D: NA; V: TRBV4-1; J: TRBJ1-5
CDR3: CSAREGRVGFF; DNA: TGCAGTGCTAGAGAAGGCCGGGTCGGGTTCTTC; size: NA; D: NA; V: TRBV20-1; J: TRBJ2-1
CDR3: CASSLYSTNTEAFF; DNA: TGCGCCAGCAGCTTGTACAGTACGAACACTGAAGCTTTCTTT; size: NA; D: NA; V: TRBV5-1; J: TRBJ1-1
CDR3: CASSVMGEAGIYGYTF; DNA: TGTGCCAGCAGCGTCATGGGGGAAGCAGGGATTTATGGCTACACCTTC; size: NA; D: NA; V: TRBV9; J: TRBJ1-2
CDR3: CATRRGGGTSNYGYTF; DNA: TGTGCCACCAGGAGGGGGGGAGGGACCTCTAACTATGGCTACACCTTC; size: NA; D: NA; V: TRBV15; J: TRBJ1-2
CDR3: CASSTGQGVRETQYF; DNA: TGTGCCAGCAGTACCGGACAGGGGGTTCGCGAGACCCAGTACTTC; size: once; D: TRBD1; V: TRBV28; J: TRBJ2-5
CDR3: CASSLVSGSSYNEQFF; DNA: TGTGCCAGCAGCTTGGTGTCCGGTAGCTCCTACAATGAGCAGTTCTTC; size: NA; D: NA; V: TRBV5-5; J: TRBJ2-1
CDR3: CASRSDGKSSYEQYF; DNA: TGTGCCAGCAGGTCCGACGGGAAGAGCTCCTACGAGCAGTACTTC; size: NA; D: NA; V: TRBV6-5; J: TRBJ2-7
CDR3: CASSWTRTGELFF; DNA: TGTGCCAGCAGCTGGACTAGGACCGGGGAGCTGTTTTTT; size: NA; D: TRBD2; V: TRBV7-2; J: TRBJ2-2
CDR3: CASSLSGTRVNEQFF; DNA: TGCGCCAGCAGTTTGTCCGGGACGAGAGTCAATGAGCAGTTCTTC; size: NA; D: NA; V: TRBV10-2; J: TRBJ2-1